This TCR beta chain was recorded in a study of patients and donors after allogeneic stem cell transplantation. In its sample, this clonotype was seen a few times. Germline V gene lookup returns CDR1 SEHNR and CDR2 FQNEAQ (reference sequence). CDR3 length equals 13 residues. V shed 1 base and J shed 11 bases, with 12 bases lying between them. MiXCR, applied by TCRdb to the RT-PCR reads, yields one record per CDR3 protein. The table records about 25,000 distinct CDR3 sequences, 7.5% to 9% of them present only once. Sequencing was carried out using blood, either unsorted or a sorted T cell fraction (not recorded which). The clonotype comes from a human donor who was either an allogeneic HSCT recipient or a stem cell or donor lymphocyte infusion donor (not recorded which). It is not recorded whose cells these are; they may come from a transplant donor. The chain couples TRBV7-9 to TRBJ1-5, with a possible D match to TRBD1 (5 bases). For the CDR3, the DNA is TGTGCCAGCAGCTTAGTAGGGGAAAAGACCCAGCATTTT. This sequence encodes CASSLVGEKTQHF.